The subject of this entry is one TCR beta chain. Profiled with immunoSEQ multiplex PCR; TCRdb holds only in-frame clones, not every one. The data contain 65,000 to 80,000 clones, roughly 83% of them singletons. This sample is drawn from a study of cytotoxic CD8 clonotypes in ibrutinib-treated CLL. Across the whole study: Responses comprised around 24 partial and 2 complete; at median approximately 70 months, 14 remained remitted and roughly 12 progressed. The response samples were taken once patients had been treated for a median of approximately 13 months, range 6 to 36.

The CDR3 is made up of 14 amino acids. Germline V gene data show CDR1 as SGHVS and CDR2 as FNYEAQ. V was cut by 8 bases and J by 2 bases, with 12 bases left in between. Source: PBMCs, taken after 24 months of ibrutinib treatment. The J gene is TRBJ2-2, the V gene TRBV7-6; a weak D match, TRBD2 (6 bases). This receptor was identified in a human donor with chronic lymphocytic leukemia. The CDR3 DNA is TGTGCCAGCGGACCGGGGACTAACACCGGGGAGCTGTTTTTT. Residues: CASGPGTNTGELFF.